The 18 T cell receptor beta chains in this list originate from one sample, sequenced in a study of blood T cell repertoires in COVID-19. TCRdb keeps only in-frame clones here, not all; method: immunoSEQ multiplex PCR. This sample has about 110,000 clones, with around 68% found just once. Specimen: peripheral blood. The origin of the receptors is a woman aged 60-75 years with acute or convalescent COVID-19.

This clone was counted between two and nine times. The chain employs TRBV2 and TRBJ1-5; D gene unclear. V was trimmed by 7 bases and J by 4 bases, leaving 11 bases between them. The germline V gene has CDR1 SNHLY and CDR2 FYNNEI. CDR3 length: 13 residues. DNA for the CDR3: TGTGCCAGCAATCAGGAAGCAAATCAGCCCCAGCATTTT. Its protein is CASNQEANQPQHF.

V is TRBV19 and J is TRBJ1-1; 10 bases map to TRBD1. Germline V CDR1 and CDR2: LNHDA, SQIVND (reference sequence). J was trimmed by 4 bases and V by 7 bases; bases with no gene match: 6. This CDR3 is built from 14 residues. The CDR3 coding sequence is TGTGCCAGTAATACCCGGGACAGGGGCACTGAAGCTTTCTTT. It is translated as CASNTRDRGTEAFF.

The CDR3 DNA follows: TGTGCCAGCAACTTCACAGGGATCTATGGCTACACCTTC. The encoded protein is CASNFTGIYGYTF. The chain recombines TRBV21-1 with TRBJ1-2; the table's D call of TRBD1 was not tested on the DNA. TRBV21-1 is flagged as a pseudogene. The CDR3 spans 13 residues.

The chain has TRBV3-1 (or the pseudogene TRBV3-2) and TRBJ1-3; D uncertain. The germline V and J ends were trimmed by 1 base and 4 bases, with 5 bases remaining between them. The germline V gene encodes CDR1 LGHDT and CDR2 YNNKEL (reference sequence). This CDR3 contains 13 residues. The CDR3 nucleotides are TGTGCCAGCAGCCAAGGACTGGGAAACACCATATATTTT. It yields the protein CASSQGLGNTIYF.

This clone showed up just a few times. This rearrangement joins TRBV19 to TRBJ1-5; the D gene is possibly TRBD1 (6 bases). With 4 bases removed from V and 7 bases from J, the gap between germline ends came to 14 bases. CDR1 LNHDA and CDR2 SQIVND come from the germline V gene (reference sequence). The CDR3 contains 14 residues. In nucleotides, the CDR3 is TGTGCCAGTAGTAGTACAGGGTCAGGACAGCCCCAGCATTTT. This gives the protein CASSSTGSGQPQHF.

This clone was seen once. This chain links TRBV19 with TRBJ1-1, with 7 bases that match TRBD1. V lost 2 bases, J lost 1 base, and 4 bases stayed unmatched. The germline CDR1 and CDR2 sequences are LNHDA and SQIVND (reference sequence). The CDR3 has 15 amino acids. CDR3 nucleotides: TGTGCCAGTAGTATATCTGGGACAGCGAACACTGAAGCTTTCTTT. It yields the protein CASSISGTANTEAFF.

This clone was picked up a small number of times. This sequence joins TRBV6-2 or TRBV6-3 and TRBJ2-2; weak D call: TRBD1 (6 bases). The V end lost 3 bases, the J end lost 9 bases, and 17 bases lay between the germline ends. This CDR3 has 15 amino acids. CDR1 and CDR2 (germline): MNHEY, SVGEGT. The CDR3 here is CASSYRERGRWELFF. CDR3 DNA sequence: TGTGCCAGCAGTTATAGAGAAAGGGGGAGATGGGAGCTGTTTTTT.

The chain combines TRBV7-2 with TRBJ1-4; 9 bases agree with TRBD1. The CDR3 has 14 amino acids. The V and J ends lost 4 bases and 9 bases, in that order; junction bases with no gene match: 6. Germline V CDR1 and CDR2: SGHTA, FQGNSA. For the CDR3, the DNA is TGTGCCAGCAGCTCAGGGACAGGGTCGAAAAAACTGTTTTTT. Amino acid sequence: CASSSGTGSKKLFF.

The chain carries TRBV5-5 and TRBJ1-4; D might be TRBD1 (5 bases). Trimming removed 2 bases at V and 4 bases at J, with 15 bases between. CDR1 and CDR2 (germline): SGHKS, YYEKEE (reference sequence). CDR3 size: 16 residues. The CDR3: CASSLGLKGVNEKLFF. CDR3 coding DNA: TGTGCCAGCAGCTTAGGATTAAAAGGGGTTAATGAAAAACTGTTTTTT.

The CDR3 region has the DNA TGTGCCAGTACCTCCATATCGGGGGGAAACACTGAAGCTTTCTTT. Encoded protein: CASTSISGGNTEAFF. The gene calls are TRBV19 and TRBJ1-1, with D possibly TRBD1 on 5 matching bases. Trimming left V 7 bases short and J 2 bases short, with 17 bases between. Germline loops: CDR1 LNHDA, CDR2 SQIVND (reference sequence). CDR3 size: 15 residues.

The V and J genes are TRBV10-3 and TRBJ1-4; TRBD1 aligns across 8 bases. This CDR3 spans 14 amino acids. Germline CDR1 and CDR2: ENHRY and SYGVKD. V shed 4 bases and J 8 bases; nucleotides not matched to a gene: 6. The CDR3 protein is CAISAGTGREKLFF. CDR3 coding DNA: TGTGCCATCAGTGCCGGGACAGGCAGAGAAAAACTGTTTTTT.

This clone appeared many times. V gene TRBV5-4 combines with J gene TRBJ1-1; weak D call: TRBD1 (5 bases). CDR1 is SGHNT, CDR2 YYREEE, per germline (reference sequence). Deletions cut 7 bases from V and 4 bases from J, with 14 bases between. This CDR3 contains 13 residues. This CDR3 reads CASGGRESTEAFF. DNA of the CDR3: TGTGCCAGCGGGGGGAGGGAATCCACTGAAGCTTTCTTT.

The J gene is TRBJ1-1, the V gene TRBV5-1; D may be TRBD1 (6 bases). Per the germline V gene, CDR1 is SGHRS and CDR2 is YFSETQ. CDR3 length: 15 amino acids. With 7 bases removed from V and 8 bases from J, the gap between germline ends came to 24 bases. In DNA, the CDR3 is TGCGCCAGCGAATCCGGGGCAGGGGCCTTCTCGGAAGCTTTCTTT. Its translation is CASESGAGAFSEAFF.

The DNA of the CDR3 is TGTGCCAGTAACGGGGGTGGCTACGAGCAGTACTTC. Amino acids: CASNGGGYEQYF. This chain connects TRBV19 to TRBJ2-7; D possibly corresponds to TRBD2 (6 bases). V lost 7 bases and J 3 bases, leaving 10 bases between the germline ends. The CDR3 runs 12 residues. Germline V gene sequence: CDR1 LNHDA, CDR2 SQIVND (reference sequence).

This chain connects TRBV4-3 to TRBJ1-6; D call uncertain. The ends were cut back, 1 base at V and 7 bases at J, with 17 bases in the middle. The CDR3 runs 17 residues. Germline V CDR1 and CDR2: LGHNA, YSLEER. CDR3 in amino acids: CASSQAYVGGNNSPLHF. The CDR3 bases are TGCGCCAGCAGCCAAGCATATGTCGGAGGGAACAATTCACCCCTCCACTTT.

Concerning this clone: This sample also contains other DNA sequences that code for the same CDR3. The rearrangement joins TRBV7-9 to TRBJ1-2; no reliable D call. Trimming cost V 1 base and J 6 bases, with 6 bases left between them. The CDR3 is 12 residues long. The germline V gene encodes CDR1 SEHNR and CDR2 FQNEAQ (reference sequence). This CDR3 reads CASSLDRDGYTF. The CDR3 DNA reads TGTGCCAGCAGCTTAGACCGAGATGGCTACACCTTC.

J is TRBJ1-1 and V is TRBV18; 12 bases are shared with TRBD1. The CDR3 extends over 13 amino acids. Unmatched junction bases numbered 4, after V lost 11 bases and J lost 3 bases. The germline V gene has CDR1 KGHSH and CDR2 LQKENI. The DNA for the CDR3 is TGTGCCGGGGGACAGGGGGCAGACACTGAAGCTTTCTTT. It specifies CAGGQGADTEAFF.

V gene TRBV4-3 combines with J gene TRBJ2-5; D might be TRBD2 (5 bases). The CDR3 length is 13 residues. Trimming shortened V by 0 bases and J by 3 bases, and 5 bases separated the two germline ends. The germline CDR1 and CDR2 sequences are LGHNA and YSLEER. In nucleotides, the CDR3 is TGCGCCAGCAGCCAAGAGAGGGAAGAGACCCAGTACTTC. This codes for CASSQEREETQYF.